The 5 T cell receptor beta chains below were found in one sample sequenced in a study of tumor-infiltrating lymphocytes in primary liver carcinoma. Starting from 400 to 500 ng of total RNA, TCR beta cDNA was produced with a primer in the constant region. Slightly modified ARM-PCR, run as three nested multiplex PCR rounds, produced the TCR beta libraries. With TRBV1-TRBV30 forward primers and a C-beta reverse primer, the first two PCR rounds were run for about 10 cycles each. TCRdb recomputed calls from the multiplex PCR reads with MiXCR, one row per CDR3 protein. The sample lists 100,000 or so distinct CDR3 sequences, about two thirds occurring once. DNA and RNA were both co-extracted from roughly 18-30 mg of bulk tissue that had not been sorted. Sequenced: liver tumor tissue from sampling region 2. Noted subset: tumor region T2, inferior pole. The source of these receptors is a woman aged 60-75 years with primary liver carcinoma and hepatitis B virus infection.

Comment on this clonotype: A much larger clone lies one base from this, so it may be a read error. The chain employs TRBV13 and TRBJ2-7, with 8 nucleotides matching TRBD1. The CDR3 totals 15 residues. Germline assignment: CDR1 PRHDT and CDR2 FYEKMQ (reference sequence). The CDR3 coding sequence is TGTGTCAGCAGCCCCGGACAGGGCTCTACCTACGAGCAGTACTTC. It is translated as CVSSPGQGSTYEQYF.

As concerns this clonotype: Since the CDR3 does not end with the conserved phenylalanine or tryptophan, this likely comes from a read error. The chain employs TRBV10-2 and TRBJ1-6; possibly TRBD1 for D (5 bases). The CDR3 length is 14 residues. V gave up 6 bases and J gave up 6 bases, with 12 bases separating them. Germline V gives CDR1 WSHSY, CDR2 SAAADI. The CDR3 sequence: CASRSGHGNSPLHL. The CDR3 DNA is TGCGCCAGCAGATCTGGACACGGTAATTCACCCCTCCACCTT.

Concerning this clonotype itself: Germline and junction disagree at one end, which may indicate a read error. V gene TRBV29-1 combines with J gene TRBJ2-3, with D possibly called TRBD1 or TRBD2 (5 bases each). CDR3 length: 15 residues. The germline V gene has CDR1 SQVTM and CDR2 ANQGSEA. CDR3 bases: TGCGGCGTTGAAGCTAGGGACCGGGGTAAAGATACGCAGTGCTTT. Protein sequence: CGVEARDRGKDTQCF.

In regard to this clonotype: The conserved final phenylalanine or tryptophan is absent from the CDR3, which likely points to a read error. The chain is built from TRBV4-1 and TRBJ1-3; D might be TRBD1 (5 bases). The V gene lost 2 bases and the J gene lost 9 bases, with 17 bases spanning the gap. From germline, CDR1 is MGHRA and CDR2 YSYEKL. The CDR3 is made up of 15 amino acids. The CDR3 spells CASSQYPAGESTIYS. In DNA form, the CDR3 reads TGCGCCAGCAGCCAATACCCGGCGGGGGAAAGCACCATATATTCT.

This clonotype was seen a single time. Its ends do not fully match the called genes, so a read error is possible. The chain uses TRBV4-2 and TRBJ1-2; D ambiguous. The CDR3 runs to 13 residues. The germline V gene encodes CDR1 LGHNA and CDR2 YNFKEQ. This CDR3 is CANSFRENYDYTF. The DNA for the CDR3 is TGTGCCAACAGCTTTCGGGAAAACTATGACTACACCTTC.